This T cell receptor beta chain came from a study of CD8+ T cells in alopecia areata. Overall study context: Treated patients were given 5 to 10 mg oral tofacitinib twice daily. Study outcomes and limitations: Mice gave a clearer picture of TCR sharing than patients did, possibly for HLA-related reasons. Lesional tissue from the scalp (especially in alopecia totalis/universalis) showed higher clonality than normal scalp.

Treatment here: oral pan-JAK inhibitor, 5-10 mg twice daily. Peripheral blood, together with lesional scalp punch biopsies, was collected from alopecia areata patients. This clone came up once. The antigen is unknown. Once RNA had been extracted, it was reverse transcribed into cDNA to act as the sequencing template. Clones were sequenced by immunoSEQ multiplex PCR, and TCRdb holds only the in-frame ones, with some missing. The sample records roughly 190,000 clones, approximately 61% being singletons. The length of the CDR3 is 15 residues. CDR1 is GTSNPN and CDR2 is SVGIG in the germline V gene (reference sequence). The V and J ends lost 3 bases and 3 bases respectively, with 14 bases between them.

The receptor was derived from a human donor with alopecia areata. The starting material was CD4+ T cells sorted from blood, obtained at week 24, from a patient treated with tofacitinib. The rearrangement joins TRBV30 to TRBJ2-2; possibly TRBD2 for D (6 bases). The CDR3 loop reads CAWRPGGAYTGELFF. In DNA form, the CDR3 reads TGTGCCTGGAGACCAGGCGGGGCCTACACCGGGGAGCTGTTTTTT. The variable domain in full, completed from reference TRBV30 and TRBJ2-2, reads SQTIHQWPATLVQPVGSPLSLECTVEGTSNPNLYWYRQAAGRGLQLLFYSVGIGQISSEVPQNLSASRPQDRQFILSSKKLLLSDSGFYLCAWRPGGAYTGELFFGEGSRLTVL.